The 7 T cell receptor beta chains in this list originate from one sample, sequenced in a study of technical replicates of blood from four donors. Profiled with immunoSEQ multiplex PCR; TCRdb holds only in-frame clones, not every one. Of about 79,000 clones listed, about 91% are singletons. Input material: T cells isolated from PBMCs. These receptors came from a human donor in good health. Some clones in this sample may be carry-over from other donors' samples.

The rearrangement uses TRBV6-1 and TRBJ1-1; D remains unclear. The CDR3 length is 15 residues. V was cut by 6 bases and J by 0 bases, with 14 bases left in between. Germline V CDR1 and CDR2: MNHNS, SASEGT. CDR3 nucleotide sequence: TGTGCCAGCAGAGGGTCGGGAGGGATGAACACTGAAGCTTTCTTT. It encodes CASRGSGGMNTEAFF.

This chain uses TRBV4-3 with TRBJ2-1; tentative D call: TRBD2 (6 bases). The germline V gene encodes CDR1 LGHNA and CDR2 YSLEER. Trimming removed 1 base from V and 9 bases from J, with 16 bases in between. The CDR3 consists of 15 residues. CDR3 nucleotides: TGCGCCAGCAGCCAAGGTCGCCTAGCGATCGGTGAGCAGTTCTTC. This translates into CASSQGRLAIGEQFF.

The J gene is TRBJ2-5, the V gene TRBV7-2, with D tentatively TRBD1 (6 bases). V was pared by 0 bases and J by 2 bases, with 13 bases between. Germline V CDR1 and CDR2: SGHTA, FQGNSA. This CDR3 has 16 amino acids. The CDR3 protein is CASSLALAGAQETQYF. CDR3 nucleotides: TGTGCCAGCAGCTTAGCGCTGGCAGGGGCGCAAGAGACCCAGTACTTC.

The V call is TRBV9, the J call TRBJ2-1, with TRBD2 as a possible D gene (5 bases). Looked up from germline, CDR1 is SGDLS and CDR2 is YYNGEE. The germline V and J ends were trimmed by 0 bases and 6 bases, with 13 bases remaining between them. The CDR3 is 15 residues long. CDR3 sequence: CASSVAGEVRNEQFF. The CDR3 nucleotides read TGTGCCAGCAGCGTAGCCGGGGAAGTGCGCAATGAGCAGTTCTTC.

The CDR3 coding sequence is TGTGCCAGCTCACCACCGGATCAGGGTATTTTTGAAAAACTGTTTTTT. It is translated as CASSPPDQGIFEKLFF. The chain is built from TRBV18 and TRBJ1-4; D is possibly TRBD1 (5 bases). CDR1 KGHSH and CDR2 LQKENI come from the germline V gene. V lost 0 bases and J 7 bases, leaving 15 bases between the germline ends. This CDR3 contains 16 residues.

The chain has TRBV19 and TRBJ1-1, with 9 positions matching TRBD1. The V gene's germline CDR1 is LNHDA and CDR2 SQIVND (reference sequence). Unmatched junction bases numbered 4, after V lost 7 bases and J lost 4 bases. This CDR3 has 13 residues. Here the CDR3 DNA reads TGTGCCAGTATGAGGACAGGGGTCACTGAAGCTTTCTTT. This sequence encodes CASMRTGVTEAFF.

The chain uses TRBV25-1 and TRBJ2-7, with D tentatively TRBD2 (5 bases). Germline V lookup: CDR1 MGHDK, CDR2 SYGVNS. The CDR3 sequence is 13 residues long. Trimming shortened V by 9 bases and J by 0 bases, and 12 bases separated the two germline ends. The CDR3 DNA sequence: TGTGCCAGTTCCGGACTGAGCTCCTACGAGCAGTACTTC. This encodes CASSGLSSYEQYF.